Listed below are T cell receptor beta chains from one sample, sequenced in a study of identical twins. TCRdb itself ran the 5' RACE reads through MiXCR, one entry per CDR3 protein. The sample carries 400,000 to 650,000 distinct CDR3 sequences, under 25% recorded once. These data were likewise used in another study, on T cells expressing NK-cell markers.

The sample was CD4+ T cells sorted from blood. The receptors were gathered from a woman between 18 and 29 years old in good health. The conserved cysteine and the conserved F or W are not part of the CDR3 here. Fields, in order: clone size, V gene, J gene, CDR3 protein. Clone size is shown for a subset of rows, as once, few, many or a class of expanded clone.

size: few; V: TRBV6-1; J: TRBJ2-3; CDR3: ASSKIAGHTDTQY
size: NA; V: TRBV20-1; J: TRBJ1-1; CDR3: SATDQPNTEAF
size: few; V: TRBV4-2; J: TRBJ2-5; CDR3: ASGQVETQY
size: few; V: TRBV7-9; J: TRBJ2-7; CDR3: ASSPSGTGFDEQY
size: NA; V: TRBV7-2; J: TRBJ2-4; CDR3: ASSAQRLQKNIQY
size: few; V: TRBV6-5; J: TRBJ2-5; CDR3: ASSYGGGGETQY
size: many; V: TRBV5-5; J: TRBJ2-5; CDR3: ASSLSGYQETQY
size: few; V: TRBV6-1; J: TRBJ2-5; CDR3: ASSADSLKETQY
size: few; V: TRBV7-9; J: TRBJ2-5; CDR3: ASSFTAGGGETQY
size: NA; V: TRBV20-1; J: TRBJ2-3; CDR3: SAVPGIVPSRGQY
size: NA; V: TRBV7-2; J: TRBJ2-3; CDR3: ASSLGGRSGDTQY
size: few; V: TRBV29-1; J: TRBJ1-1; CDR3: SVRDGNTEAF
size: NA; V: TRBV5-1; J: TRBJ1-1; CDR3: ASSLLRDREAF
size: few; V: TRBV20-1; J: TRBJ1-3; CDR3: SATTLHAENTIY
size: few; V: TRBV20-1; J: TRBJ2-3; CDR3: SARDERPSDTQY
size: NA; V: TRBV12-3/TRBV12-4; J: TRBJ2-1; CDR3: ASSSTMDWTVSNEQF
size: NA; V: TRBV2; J: TRBJ2-3; CDR3: ASSARQGAVTDTQY
size: many; V: TRBV3-1; J: TRBJ1-1; CDR3: ASSQGGREAF
size: NA; V: TRBV7-2; J: TRBJ1-6; CDR3: ASSLTTGAYSPLH
size: NA; V: TRBV15; J: TRBJ1-4; CDR3: ATSRGQATNEKLF
size: few; V: TRBV20-1; J: TRBJ2-7; CDR3: SARAPGVGEQY
size: NA; V: TRBV7-9; J: TRBJ2-2; CDR3: ASTFAGLGNTGELF
size: NA; V: TRBV5-1; J: TRBJ2-7; CDR3: ASSFNGAGEQY